This is a list of T cell receptor beta chains from one sample in a study of cytomegalovirus exposure and HLA in healthy donors. Profiling relied on immunoSEQ multiplex PCR, and the TCRdb table lists in-frame clones only, not all of them. The table lists about 170,000 clones, about 96% of them singletons. The sequenced material came from PBMCs. These receptors all come from a woman aged 18-29 years in good health and CMV-seronegative. Each CDR3 is given with its conserved first and last residue. The D gene is left open where the match is weak. Expanded clones are given a class, and other clones once, few, many or no size at all.

v_gene	j_gene	d_gene	abundance	len	CDR3aa	CDR3nt
TRBV9	TRBJ2-2	TRBD2	.	16	CASSVSSGGYTGELFF	TGTGCCAGCAGCGTTTCTAGCGGGGGTTACACCGGGGAGCTGTTTTTT
TRBV29-1	TRBJ2-5	TRBD2	.	14	CSVRESGAQETQYF	TGCAGCGTGAGGGAGAGCGGGGCGCAAGAGACCCAGTACTTC
TRBV5-1	TRBJ2-1	TRBD1	once	15	CASSFGQGRYNEQFF	TGCGCCAGCAGCTTTGGACAGGGCCGCTACAATGAGCAGTTCTTC
TRBV7-3	TRBJ2-5	TRBD2	once	15	CASSLGLAFQETQYF	TGTGCCAGCAGCCTGGGACTAGCATTTCAAGAGACCCAGTACTTC
TRBV7-2	TRBJ2-1	TRBD2	.	13	CASSDQRGGEQFF	TGTGCCAGCAGTGACCAGCGGGGGGGTGAGCAGTTCTTC
TRBV6-1	TRBJ2-7	TRBD2	.	15	CASSSGTSTSYEQYF	TGTGCCAGCAGCTCCGGGACTAGTACTTCCTACGAGCAGTACTTC
TRBV11-2	TRBJ1-1	.	.	13	CASSPVRGTEAFF	TGTGCCAGCAGCCCGGTCCGGGGCACTGAAGCTTTCTTT
TRBV4-2	TRBJ1-4	TRBD1	.	19	CASSPQTGGLLTTNEKLFF	TGTGCCAGCAGCCCCCAGACAGGGGGCTTGTTGACAACTAATGAAAAACTGTTTTTT
TRBV7-2	TRBJ2-7	.	.	15	CASSITGSENYEQYF	TGTGCCAGCTCTATTACAGGGAGTGAAAACTACGAGCAGTACTTC
TRBV6-6	TRBJ1-2	.	.	13	CASSPLLERGYTF	TGTGCCAGCAGTCCCCTCCTTGAGCGTGGCTACACCTTC
TRBV18	TRBJ2-1	TRBD2	.	14	CASSPGLAGVGQFF	TGTGCCAGCTCACCTGGACTAGCGGGGGTCGGGCAGTTCTTC
TRBV6-6	TRBJ2-5	.	once	13	CASSHRYQETQYF	TGTGCCAGCAGTCACAGGTACCAAGAGACCCAGTACTTC
TRBV7-2	TRBJ2-1	.	.	14	CASSLMASYNEQFF	TGTGCCAGCAGCTTAATGGCAAGCTACAATGAGCAGTTCTTC
TRBV4-3	TRBJ2-2	TRBD1	.	15	CASSLDRFSTGELFF	TGCGCCAGCAGCCTGGACAGGTTTTCCACCGGGGAGCTGTTTTTT
TRBV15	TRBJ2-2	TRBD2	.	15	CATSRSLADTGELFF	TGTGCCACCAGCAGGTCCCTAGCGGACACCGGGGAGCTGTTTTTT
TRBV18	TRBJ1-2	TRBD1	few	14	CASSPGTGANGYTF	TGTGCCAGCTCACCCGGGACAGGGGCAAATGGCTACACCTTC
TRBV7-9	TRBJ1-3	TRBD1	.	13	CASSAGQGNTIYF	TGTGCCAGCAGCGCGGGACAGGGAAACACCATATATTTT
TRBV19	TRBJ2-4	.	.	17	CASSVRGSFQAKNIQYF	TGTGCCAGTAGTGTCAGGGGTTCATTCCAAGCCAAAAACATTCAGTACTTC
TRBV4-3	TRBJ2-2	.	once	14	CASSIQGIAGELFF	TGCGCCAGCAGCATCCAGGGGATCGCCGGGGAGCTGTTTTTT
TRBV25-1	TRBJ1-2	.	.	12	CASSGGFYGYTF	TGTGCCAGCAGCGGAGGCTTCTATGGCTACACCTTC
TRBV5-1	TRBJ2-6	.	.	15	CASSRTGAGANVLTF	TGCGCCAGCAGTCGGACTGGAGCCGGGGCCAACGTCCTGACTTTC
TRBV7-8	TRBJ2-7	TRBD1	once	16	CASSWAGTGKTYEQYF	TGTGCCAGCAGCTGGGCCGGGACAGGGAAGACCTACGAGCAGTACTTC
TRBV19	TRBJ1-3	.	.	14	CASSMQGPGNTIYF	TGTGCCAGTAGTATGCAGGGTCCTGGAAACACCATATATTTT
TRBV5-1	TRBJ2-3	TRBD2	.	19	CASSSFPGLAGGPTDTQYF	TGCGCCAGCAGCTCTTTCCCGGGACTAGCGGGGGGGCCAACAGATACGCAGTATTTT
TRBV5-1	TRBJ1-1	.	once	19	CASSYASTLPDSKSTEAFF	TGCGCCAGCAGCTACGCGTCGACACTTCCCGACAGTAAAAGCACTGAAGCTTTCTTT
TRBV5-1	TRBJ2-1	TRBD2	.	14	CASSLGRAYNEQFF	TGCGCCAGCAGCTTAGGGAGGGCCTACAATGAGCAGTTCTTC
TRBV27	TRBJ2-7	TRBD1	.	14	CASSWTGGVYEQYF	TGTGCCAGCAGTTGGACAGGGGGGGTATACGAGCAGTACTTC
TRBV9	TRBJ1-2	.	once	16	CASSVVSGGGDWRYTF	TGTGCCAGCAGCGTAGTTTCGGGTGGAGGTGACTGGCGCTACACCTTC
TRBV5-6	TRBJ1-5	.	.	15	CASSLGSPSNQPQHF	TGTGCCAGCAGCTTGGGTAGTCCTAGCAATCAGCCCCAGCATTTT
TRBV9	TRBJ1-6	TRBD1	.	17	CASSVARGSSYNSPLHF	TGTGCCAGCAGCGTCGCCAGGGGGAGCTCCTATAATTCACCCCTCCACTTT
TRBV5-1	TRBJ1-2	.	.	13	CASSLDRDYGYTF	TGCGCCAGCAGCTTGGACAGGGATTATGGCTACACCTTC
TRBV6-1	TRBJ2-3	TRBD2	.	14	CASIRSGGADTQYF	TGTGCCAGCATCCGAAGCGGGGGGGCGGATACGCAGTATTTT
TRBV7-9	TRBJ2-5	.	.	16	CASSLAGAMAEETQYF	TGTGCCAGCAGCTTAGCAGGGGCTATGGCAGAAGAGACCCAGTACTTC
TRBV7-3	TRBJ1-2	TRBD1	.	13	CASSLTGGLGYTF	TGTGCCAGCAGCTTGACAGGGGGCTTAGGCTACACCTTC
TRBV4-1	TRBJ1-2	TRBD1	.	13	CASSSLQGDGYTF	TGCGCCAGCAGCTCGTTACAGGGGGATGGCTACACCTTC
TRBV6-1	TRBJ1-3	.	once	14	CASSERISGNTIYF	TGTGCCAGCAGTGAGAGGATCTCTGGAAACACCATATATTTT
TRBV6-1	TRBJ1-1	.	.	13	CASLGNPNTEAFF	TGTGCCAGCCTAGGCAATCCGAACACTGAAGCTTTCTTT
TRBV11-2	TRBJ2-5	TRBD2	.	16	CASSLGLAGYQETQYF	TGTGCCAGCAGCTTAGGGCTAGCGGGGTACCAAGAGACCCAGTACTTC
TRBV6-1	TRBJ2-1	TRBD1	once	16	CASSAARTGGRDEQFF	TGTGCCAGCAGTGCCGCAAGGACAGGGGGAAGGGATGAGCAGTTCTTC
TRBV6-5	TRBJ1-2	TRBD1	.	15	CASSSGPGQGYGYTF	TGTGCCAGCAGTTCCGGACCGGGACAGGGGTATGGCTACACCTTC
TRBV4-1	TRBJ1-1	.	once	11	CASSVGTLVYF	TGCGCCAGCAGCGTTGGGACACTTGTATATTTT